The 5 T cell receptor beta chains given below trace back to one sample, sequenced in a study of resident and recirculating memory T cells in vitiligo. The assay was immunoSEQ multiplex PCR, and TCRdb's table has in-frame clones only and misses some. The repertoire includes about 76,000 clones, around 92% of them detected once, and more than 5% sits in the top ten. The sample consisted of blood. These receptors were obtained from a male donor with vitiligo.

The chain combines TRBV18 with TRBJ2-2; a possible D gene is TRBD1 (6 bases). Deletions cut 6 bases from V and 1 base from J, with 12 bases between. This CDR3 contains 15 residues. Germline V gene data show CDR1 as KGHSH and CDR2 as LQKENI. The CDR3 DNA sequence: TGTGCCAGCTCGCTCAGGGGTCGGAACACCGGGGAGCTGTTTTTT. It is translated as CASSLRGRNTGELFF.

The chain joins TRBV11-3 to TRBJ2-1; weak D call: TRBD1 (5 bases). Germline values: CDR1 SGHNT, CDR2 YENEEA. The CDR3 runs 17 residues. Trimming pared 0 bases from V and 0 bases from J, leaving 12 bases between. DNA for the CDR3: TGTGCCAGCAGCTTAGATCAGGGCAGTCGCTCCTACAATGAGCAGTTCTTC. The encoded protein is CASSLDQGSRSYNEQFF.

This clone has a single count. The V call is TRBV7-9, the J call TRBJ1-2; tentatively, D is TRBD1 (5 bases). This CDR3 comprises 15 residues. Germline V lookup: CDR1 SEHNR, CDR2 FQNEAQ (reference sequence). Trimming cost V 5 bases and J 10 bases, with 23 bases left between them. The CDR3 loop is CASSPGGLGNADYTF. Written as DNA, the CDR3 is TGTGCCAGCAGCCCTGGGGGGTTAGGTAATGCAGACTACACCTTC.

CDR3 in DNA: TGTGCCAGCAGTGTGGATGAAAGCGGAGTGGGCAATGAGCAGTTCTTC. This sequence encodes CASSVDESGVGNEQFF. The genes are TRBV2 and TRBJ2-1; TRBD2 might be the D (5 bases). CDR3 length: 16 residues. Germline V gene sequence: CDR1 SNHLY, CDR2 FYNNEI. V shed 4 bases and J shed 6 bases, with 19 bases lying between them. Full variable domain (missing parts from reference TRBV2 and TRBJ2-1): EPEVTQTPSHQVTQMGQEVILRCVPISNHLYFYWYRQILGQKVEFLVSFYNNEISEKSEIFDDQFSVERPDGSNFTLKIRSTKLEDSAMYFCASSVDESGVGNEQFFGPGTRLTVL.

The V and J genes are TRBV5-1 and TRBJ2-1; TRBD1 matches at 10 bases. The CDR3 has 15 residues. J was trimmed by 2 bases and V by 8 bases; bases with no gene match: 7. Germline V gene data show CDR1 as SGHRS and CDR2 as YFSETQ. CDR3 sequence: CASNPGQGPYNEQFF. The CDR3 nucleotides read TGCGCCAGTAATCCGGGACAGGGGCCCTACAATGAGCAGTTCTTC. Full variable domain (remainder filled in from reference TRBV5-1 and TRBJ2-1): KAGVTQTPRYLIKTRGQQVTLSCSPISGHRSVSWYQQTPGQGLQFLFEYFSETQRNKGNFPGRFSGRQFSNSRSEMNVSTLELGDSALYLCASNPGQGPYNEQFFGPGTRLTVL.